Presented here are 10 T cell receptor beta chains from one specimen sequenced in a study of cytomegalovirus exposure and HLA in healthy donors. This table comes from immunoSEQ multiplex PCR, and its TCRdb copy is limited to in-frame clones, with some not included. The sample consists of approximately 110,000 clones, roughly 86% of them appearing once. The specimen sequenced was PBMCs. The source is a woman younger than 35 in good health and CMV-seropositive.

The CDR3 DNA follows: TGTGCCAGCAGCTCTTACCGGGACAGGGAGAGCGAGCAGTACTTC. It is translated as CASSSYRDRESEQYF. V is TRBV7-8 and J is TRBJ2-7; 9 bases match TRBD1. V was pared by 4 bases and J by 6 bases, with 10 bases of the junction left unmatched. Germline CDR1 reads SGHVS; CDR2 reads FQNEAQ. The CDR3 loop spans 15 amino acids.

The rearrangement uses TRBV11-2 and TRBJ2-7, with D possibly matching TRBD1 (6 bases). The CDR3 spans 14 residues. The V gene's germline CDR1 is SGHAT and CDR2 FQNNGV. Trimming pared 5 bases from V and 2 bases from J, leaving 13 bases between. DNA for the CDR3: TGTGCCAGCAGCCGGGACACCGGAACCTACGAGCAGTACTTC. It is translated as CASSRDTGTYEQYF.

This clone was detected once. V gene TRBV7-2 combines with J gene TRBJ1-2, with D unresolved. Germline CDR1 reads SGHTA; CDR2 reads FQGNSA. The V gene lost 3 bases and the J gene lost 8 bases, with 7 bases spanning the gap. This CDR3 region has 11 residues. DNA of the CDR3: TGTGCCAGCAGCTTTGCCAGAGGCTACACCTTC. It encodes CASSFARGYTF.

V is TRBV4-1 and J is TRBJ1-2; 12 nucleotides match TRBD1. The CDR3 extends over 15 amino acids. The germline gives CDR1 MGHRA, CDR2 YSYEKL. Unmatched junction bases numbered 10, after V lost 8 bases and J lost 6 bases. The CDR3 DNA is TGCGCCAGCCGCCCCGGGACAGGGGGCACCGATGGCTACACCTTC. This gives the protein CASRPGTGGTDGYTF.

This clone was observed at least ten times. The sample holds other DNA sequences that translate to the same CDR3. The chain is built from TRBV11-3 and TRBJ2-7; D perhaps matches TRBD2 (6 bases). Germline assignment: CDR1 SGHNT and CDR2 YENEEA. This CDR3 contains 14 residues. V gave up 1 base and J gave up 2 bases, with 9 bases separating them. The DNA for the CDR3 is TGTGCCAGCAGCTTAGCAGGAGGGACCTACGAGCAGTACTTC. Translation: CASSLAGGTYEQYF. Looking up the rest from reference TRBV11-3 and TRBJ2-7 gives the full variable domain: EAGVVQSPRYKIIEKKQPVAFWCNPISGHNTLYWYLQNLGQGPELLIRYENEEAVDDSQLPKDRFSAERLKGVDSTLKIQPAELGDSAVYLCASSLAGGTYEQYFGPGTRLTVT.

The chain combines TRBV7-8 with TRBJ2-2; 7 bases match TRBD1. CDR3 size: 14 residues. The junction had 3 bases not matched to a gene; V was cut back by 6 bases and J by 2 bases. Germline V CDR1 and CDR2: SGHVS, FQNEAQ. For the CDR3, the DNA is TGTGCCAGCAGGTACAGGGGAAACACCGGGGAGCTGTTTTTT. Translated: CASRYRGNTGELFF.

The chain links TRBV7-6 to TRBJ2-1; 11 nucleotides align to TRBD2. Germline V gives CDR1 SGHVS, CDR2 FNYEAQ. This CDR3 contains 17 residues. V trimming: 5 bases; J trimming: 9 bases; junction bases outside the gene matches: 15. CDR3 DNA sequence: TGTGCCAGCAGCCACACCGGGACTAGCGGATTCCGGCGTGAGCAGTTCTTC. Translation: CASSHTGTSGFRREQFF.

This chain uses TRBV30 with TRBJ2-5; no reliable D call. Germline V gives CDR1 GTSNPN, CDR2 SVGIG (reference sequence). CDR3 length: 11 amino acids. Trimming left V 1 base short and J 5 bases short, with 5 bases between. Here the CDR3 reads CAWSAGETQYF. CDR3 nucleotide sequence: TGTGCCTGGAGTGCCGGTGAGACCCAGTACTTC.

The V gene is TRBV10-3, the J gene TRBJ2-7; possible D gene TRBD2, 5 bases. The CDR3 runs to 14 residues. Germline V CDR1 and CDR2: ENHRY, SYGVKD. Deletions cut 2 bases from V and 2 bases from J, with 10 bases between. The CDR3 is CAISEGGGAYEQYF. CDR3 in DNA: TGTGCCATCAGTGAGGGAGGCGGAGCCTACGAGCAGTACTTC.

This chain uses TRBV2 with TRBJ2-2, with a tentative D call TRBD1 (5 bases). V was pared by 6 bases and J by 0 bases, with 8 bases between. In germline, CDR1 is SNHLY, CDR2 FYNNEI. The CDR3 extends over 14 amino acids. CDR3 amino acids: CASRGQANTGELFF. For the CDR3, the DNA is TGTGCCAGCAGAGGACAAGCGAACACCGGGGAGCTGTTTTTT. The full variable domain, its missing parts supplied by reference TRBV2 and TRBJ2-2, is EPEVTQTPSHQVTQMGQEVILRCVPISNHLYFYWYRQILGQKVEFLVSFYNNEISEKSEIFDDQFSVERPDGSNFTLKIRSTKLEDSAMYFCASRGQANTGELFFGEGSRLTVL.